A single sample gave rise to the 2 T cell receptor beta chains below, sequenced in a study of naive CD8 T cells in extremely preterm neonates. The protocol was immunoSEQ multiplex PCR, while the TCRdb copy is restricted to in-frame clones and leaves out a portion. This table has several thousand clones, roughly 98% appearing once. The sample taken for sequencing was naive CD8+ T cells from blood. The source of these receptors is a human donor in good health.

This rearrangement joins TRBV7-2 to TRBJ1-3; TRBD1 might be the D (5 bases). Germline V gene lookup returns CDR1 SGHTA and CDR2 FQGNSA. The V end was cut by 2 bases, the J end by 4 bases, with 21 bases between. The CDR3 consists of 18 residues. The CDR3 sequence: CASSLRGRTYQPGNTIYF. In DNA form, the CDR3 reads TGTGCCAGCAGCTTAAGAGGGAGGACATACCAACCCGGAAACACCATATATTTT.

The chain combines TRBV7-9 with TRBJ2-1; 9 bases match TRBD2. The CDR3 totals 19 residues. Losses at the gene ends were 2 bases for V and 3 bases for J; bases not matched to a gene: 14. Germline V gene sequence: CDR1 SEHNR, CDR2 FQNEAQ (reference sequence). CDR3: CASSLRLAGENGFYNEQFF. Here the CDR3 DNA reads TGTGCCAGCAGCTTACGTTTAGCGGGAGAGAACGGTTTCTACAATGAGCAGTTCTTC.